This TCR beta chain derives from a study of T cells in Graves' hyperthyroidism and ophthalmopathy. J lost 5 bases, V lost 2 bases, and 4 bases had no gene match. The CDR3 loop spans 14 amino acids. CDR1 is SGHNT, CDR2 YYREEE, per germline (reference sequence). This clonotype was observed a few times. Template material for amplifying TCR beta CDR3 regions consisted of RNA transcripts. The HTBI set primed first-round TCR CDR3 RT-PCR. MiXCR was run by TCRdb on the multiplex PCR reads, yielding one entry per CDR3 protein. Seen here are some 370,000 distinct CDR3 sequences, 11% to 15% observed once, and the top ten hold 28%. Ophthalmopathy patients had moderate-to-severe active disease, CAS ≥3, NOSPECS ≥4, and disease duration under 3 months. Lactation, pregnancy, other autoimmune disease or uncontrolled infection led to exclusion of patients.

The sequenced sample was blood. This TCR was recovered from a man aged 50 to 59 with Graves' ophthalmopathy. The J gene is TRBJ1-2, the V gene TRBV5-4; 9 bases fit TRBD1. In DNA, the CDR3 is TGTGCCAGCAGCTTCCGGGACAGGGCGTATGGCTACACCTTC. It encodes CASSFRDRAYGYTF.